This TCR beta chain was retrieved from a study of identifying expanded T cells in peripheral blood. V was clipped by 6 bases and J by 4 bases; unmatched bases: 10. Germline V gene lookup returns CDR1 SNHLY and CDR2 FYNNEI. The CDR3 contains 15 residues. The repertoire was sequenced with immunoSEQ multiplex PCR; TCRdb's copy has only in-frame clones and lacks some. This table holds 50,000 to 75,000 clones, more than 75% found once. The chain links TRBV2 to TRBJ2-5, with TRBD1 identical over 8 bases. The sequence was collected from a person aged 18-70 years in good health. Sequencing was carried out using blood. The CDR3 sequence: CASSRQGRRGETQYF. In nucleotides, the CDR3 is TGTGCCAGCAGCAGACAGGGGCGACGTGGAGAGACCCAGTACTTC.